A single sample is the source of the 25 T cell receptor beta chains below, sequenced in a study of post-analysis software for immune sequencing data. These TCRs' antigens remain unknown. Study conclusions and caveats: Five TRBV segments occurring more often in patients than controls included TRBV5-6, TRBV5-1 and TRBV20-1.

Presence of unique molecular identifiers characterized the TCR beta cDNA libraries. A single record per CDR3 protein comes from TCRdb applying MiXCR to the PCR reads. The sample has 740,000 or so distinct CDR3 sequences, about 50% seen once. Material for sequencing was blood. These receptors came from a girl aged 5 to 17 with multiple sclerosis.

The V call is TRBV29-1, the J call TRBJ1-5; D may be TRBD1 (5 bases). Germline V lookup: CDR1 SQVTM, CDR2 ANQGSEA. The CDR3 runs to 10 residues. Trimming stripped 6 bases from V and 11 bases from J, with 11 bases between. The CDR3 DNA reads as TGCAGCGTGGGGCAAGAGACCCAGCATTTT. It yields the protein CSVGQETQHF.

The rearrangement links TRBV20-1 to TRBJ1-3; D might be TRBD1 (6 bases). The germline V gene encodes CDR1 DFQATT and CDR2 SNEGSKA (reference sequence). The length of the CDR3 is 15 residues. V lost 1 base to trimming and J lost 0 bases, with 10 bases between them. CDR3 in DNA: TGCAGTGCTAGAGCAGGGGCTAGCTCTGGAAACACCATATATTTT. As protein: CSARAGASSGNTIYF.

A note on this clonotype: One end of the junction does not line up with germline, which may come from a read error. This chain links TRBV12-3 or TRBV12-4 with TRBJ1-2, with 8 bases aligning to TRBD1. The CDR3 loop spans 14 amino acids. CDR3 DNA sequence: TGTGCCCGCAGTCGACAGGGGAGAATCTATGGCTACACCTTC. Its protein product is CARSRQGRIYGYTF.

The V call is TRBV12-3 or TRBV12-4, the J call TRBJ2-4; D is undetermined. Trimming pared 4 bases from V and 6 bases from J, leaving 7 bases between. The CDR3 has 12 amino acids. The CDR3 protein is CASSSPGNIQYF. The CDR3 DNA reads as TGTGCCAGCAGTTCCCCCGGAAACATTCAGTACTTC.

This clonotype has a handful of counts. V is TRBV5-8 and J is TRBJ2-7; 10 positions match TRBD2. This CDR3 comprises 15 residues. Trimming removed 5 bases from V and 1 base from J; junction bases left unmatched: 6. The germline gives CDR1 SGHTS, CDR2 YDEGEE. DNA for the CDR3: TGTGCCAGCAGAAGGGGAGCGGGAGGGTCCTACGAGCAGTACTTC. Translated, it gives CASRRGAGGSYEQYF.

J is TRBJ1-2 and V is TRBV25-1; 7 bases fit TRBD1. CDR1 and CDR2 (germline): MGHDK, SYGVNS. V was clipped by 3 bases and J by 0 bases; unmatched bases: 10. The CDR3 is 17 amino acids. This chain's CDR3 is CASSEVPGGSPNYGYTF. The CDR3 nucleotides read TGTGCCAGCAGTGAGGTCCCAGGGGGTAGCCCTAACTATGGCTACACCTTC.

The rearrangement uses TRBV7-2 and TRBJ2-7; a weak D match, TRBD2 (6 bases). CDR1 and CDR2 (germline): SGHTA, FQGNSA. The CDR3 extends over 14 amino acids. V was clipped by 5 bases and J by 0 bases, with 11 bases between them. CDR3 protein: CASSRDFASYEQYF. Here the CDR3 DNA reads TGTGCCAGCAGCCGGGACTTTGCCTCCTACGAGCAGTACTTC.

The chain combines TRBV4-1 with TRBJ2-4; TRBD1 matches at 7 bases. The closer fit of TRBJ2-7 to the DNA end suggests the J call may be wrong. Germline V CDR1 and CDR2: MGHRA, YSYEKL. The CDR3 extends over 18 amino acids. The CDR3 DNA reads as TGCGCCAGCAGCCAAGTAGAGGCAGGGGGTCTGATTAAGGACGAGCAGTACTTC. Protein sequence: CASSQVEAGGLIKDEQYF.

This chain links TRBV12-3 or TRBV12-4 with TRBJ2-1, with 8 bases that match TRBD2. V lost 7 bases, J lost 8 bases, and 10 bases stayed unmatched. CDR3 length equals 14 residues. In DNA, the CDR3 is TGTGCCAGCAACAGAGCGGGAGTTTTTTATGAGCAGTTCTTC. Translation gives CASNRAGVFYEQFF.

CDR3 in DNA: TGTGCCAGCAGCCCCACAGGGTTCTTCACTGAAGCTTTCTTT. It codes for CASSPTGFFTEAFF. The J gene is TRBJ1-1, the V gene TRBV5-6; D perhaps matches TRBD1 (6 bases). The CDR3 has 14 residues. With 4 bases removed from V and 4 bases from J, the gap between germline ends came to 14 bases. Germline V gene sequence: CDR1 SGHDT, CDR2 YYEEEE.

V and J are TRBV9 and TRBJ2-5; D unclear. V was trimmed by 0 bases and J by 2 bases, leaving 8 bases between them. The CDR3 has 14 residues. Germline V gene data show CDR1 as SGDLS and CDR2 as YYNGEE. The DNA for the CDR3 is TGTGCCAGCAGCGTAGTGGCAGCTCAAGAGACCCAGTACTTC. Translating gives CASSVVAAQETQYF.

The rearrangement uses TRBV27 and TRBJ2-3, with 12 bases matching TRBD2. Trimming took 4 bases from V and 5 from J; bases not matched to a gene: 7. The V gene's germline CDR1 is MNHEY and CDR2 SMNVEV (reference sequence). This CDR3 contains 16 residues. The CDR3, as DNA: TGTGCCAGCAGTTCGGCTCTAGCGGGAGGGGTAGATACGCAGTATTTT. It encodes CASSSALAGGVDTQYF.

This chain joins TRBV5-1 and TRBJ2-4; no reliable D call. The J call may be mistaken, given a closer DNA end match to TRBJ2-7. CDR1 and CDR2 from the germline V gene are SGHRS and YFSETQ. This CDR3 is built from 13 residues. CDR3 in DNA: TGCGCCAGCAGCCCCGAGGTCCGCTACGAGCAGTACTTC. It codes for CASSPEVRYEQYF.

The rearrangement links TRBV20-1 to TRBJ1-1; D unclear. Trimming removed 1 base at V and 1 base at J, with 7 bases between. The germline V gene has CDR1 DFQATT and CDR2 SNEGSKA (reference sequence). The CDR3 length is 13 residues. The DNA for the CDR3 is TGCAGTGCTAGAGGCCGGGGGAACACTGAAGCTTTCTTT. It yields the protein CSARGRGNTEAFF.

The V gene is TRBV12-3 or TRBV12-4, the J gene TRBJ2-7; 9 positions match TRBD1. V lost 5 bases and J lost 7; bases outside the gene matches: 12. The CDR3 contains 15 residues. CDR3 DNA: TGTGCCAGCAGTGCCACCGGGACAGGGAAGTCGGAGCAGTACTTC. Amino acids: CASSATGTGKSEQYF.

The chain has TRBV12-3 or TRBV12-4 and TRBJ1-2; a possible D gene is TRBD1 (5 bases). This CDR3 is 14 amino acids long. Trimming took off 6 bases at V and 5 bases at J, with 16 bases between the two ends. CDR3 protein: CASRPRVQGYGYTF. The CDR3 DNA is TGTGCCAGCAGGCCACGGGTCCAGGGATATGGCTACACCTTC.

The rearrangement uses TRBV7-8 and TRBJ2-7; 9 positions match TRBD2. Germline V gives CDR1 SGHVS, CDR2 FQNEAQ. The CDR3 has 18 amino acids. V lost 1 base to trimming and J lost 2 bases; unmatched junction nucleotides: 12. DNA for the CDR3: TGTGCCAGCAGCTTAGATGGTGCTAGCGGGGAGGGGCCCTACGAGCAGTACTTC. This encodes CASSLDGASGEGPYEQYF. Full variable domain (outside the CDR3, taken from reference TRBV7-8 and TRBJ2-7): GAGVSQSPRYKVAKRGQDVALRCDPISGHVSLFWYQQALGQGPEFLTYFQNEAQLDKSGLPSDRFFAERPEGSVSTLKIQRTQQEDSAVYLCASSLDGASGEGPYEQYFGPGTRLTVT.

The chain couples TRBV7-9 to TRBJ2-3; tentatively, D is TRBD2 (5 bases). V was cut by 4 bases and J by 7 bases, with 15 bases left in between. Per germline, CDR1 SEHNR and CDR2 FQNEAQ (reference sequence). The CDR3 has 14 amino acids. Here the CDR3 reads CASSSQTTRYTQYF. CDR3 bases: TGTGCCAGCAGCTCCCAGACTACTAGGTATACGCAGTATTTT.

This chain joins TRBV5-1 and TRBJ2-5; no reliable D call. Germline V gene lookup returns CDR1 SGHRS and CDR2 YFSETQ. Trimming left V 1 base short and J 5 bases short, with 12 bases between. The CDR3 consists of 14 residues. CDR3 nucleotide sequence: TGCGCCAGCAGCTTGAAGGGCTTCTCGGAGACCCAGTACTTC. Its translation: CASSLKGFSETQYF.

V gene TRBV12-3 or TRBV12-4 combines with J gene TRBJ1-5, with D perhaps TRBD1 (5 bases). The CDR3 length is 14 residues. Trimming took 8 bases from V and 2 from J, leaving 13 bases between them. The CDR3 loop is CASGRWGGNQPQHF. The CDR3 coding sequence is TGTGCCAGCGGTAGGTGGGGCGGCAATCAGCCCCAGCATTTT.

This sequence joins TRBV20-1 and TRBJ2-7; D is perhaps TRBD1 or TRBD2 (5 bases each). The J call may be incorrect, as the DNA end agrees better with TRBJ2-5. In germline, CDR1 is DFQATT, CDR2 SNEGSKA (reference sequence). There are 15 residues in the CDR3. In DNA form, the CDR3 reads TGCAGTGCCATCGCCAGGGCCCGGGAATTGAAGACCCAGTACTTC. This sequence encodes CSAIARARELKTQYF.

V is TRBV2 and J is TRBJ1-5, with 7 bases lining up with TRBD1. The CDR3 contains 17 residues. The V gene end was trimmed by 6 bases and the J gene end by 0 bases; junction bases not matched to a gene: 11. Looked up from germline, CDR1 is SNHLY and CDR2 is FYNNEI. The CDR3 coding sequence is TGTGCCAGCAGCCCAAAGACAGGGAGTAATAGCAATCAGCCCCAGCATTTT. Amino acids: CASSPKTGSNSNQPQHF.

This chain links TRBV5-5 with TRBJ1-6, with 9 bases identical to TRBD1. CDR1 and CDR2 (germline): SGHKS, YYEKEE (reference sequence). CDR3 length: 16 amino acids. J was trimmed by 1 base and V by 4 bases; bases with no gene match: 3. The CDR3 coding sequence is TGTGCCAGCAGCGGGGGGACAGGGTCCTATAATTCACCCCTCCACTTT. It translates to CASSGGTGSYNSPLHF.

The rearrangement joins TRBV6-4 to TRBJ1-5; tentative D call: TRBD1 (5 bases). This CDR3 spans 13 amino acids. CDR1 is MRHNA, CDR2 SNTAGT, per germline. V was cut by 4 bases and J by 6 bases, with 10 bases left in between. The CDR3 is CASSASRGQPQHF. Written as DNA, the CDR3 is TGTGCCAGCAGTGCCTCAAGGGGTCAGCCCCAGCATTTT.

The genes are TRBV29-1 and TRBJ2-5, with 11 positions matching TRBD1. The DNA end is a closer match to TRBJ2-7, so the J assignment may be wrong. This CDR3 has 16 residues. Germline CDR1 SQVTM, CDR2 ANQGSEA. The CDR3 DNA follows: TGCAGCGTTGATAGGAAGCCCAGGACAGGGGGCGGCGAGCAGTACTTC. Translating it yields CSVDRKPRTGGGEQYF.